This TCR beta chain was sequenced in a study of cytomegalovirus exposure and HLA in healthy donors. This CDR3 has 16 residues. Trimming removed 3 bases from V and 9 bases from J; junction bases left unmatched: 12. The germline CDR1 and CDR2 sequences are MNHNS and SASEGT. The PCR was carried out with 60 Vbeta primers and 13 Jbeta primers. TCRdb keeps only in-frame clones here, not all; method: immunoSEQ multiplex PCR. Of about 55,000 clones in the sample, around 78% were seen once. The J gene is TRBJ1-3, the V gene TRBV6-1; TRBD1 agrees at 9 bases. The source of this sequence is a female donor in good health and CMV-seronegative. The specimen was PBMCs. The CDR3 nucleotides are TGTGCCAGCAGTGACCCGGACAGGGGACCGCGGGGCACCATATATTTT. It is translated as CASSDPDRGPRGTIYF.